This T cell receptor beta chain was profiled in a study of T cells in pancreatic ductal adenocarcinoma (dated by TCRdb to 2016 to 2017). With regard to the full study: Seeking insight into the adaptive T-cell response that arises naturally, the researchers examined how many CD8+ T cells infiltrated tumors of resected pancreatic ductal adenocarcinoma, where they sat, and what features they had, alongside the same properties of suppressive cells. General study outcomes and caveats: No significant difference in T-cell clonality was found between tumor and blood, with mean clonality of approximately 0.12 in tumors and less than 0.075 in blood. Compared with tumor samples, blood samples had more total productive templates and 8 to 8.5-fold more unique clonotypes. Comparisons of clonality between tumor and blood may be biased toward lower diversity because tumors are enriched in CD45RO+ effector T cells rather than naive T cells. Since most people with pancreatic cancer show up with disease that cannot be operated on, the resected cohort was biased toward the minority who had early-stage disease.

Details on this clone: Its binding antigen is unknown. At one boundary the junction diverges from the germline segment, which might be a read error.

TCR beta CDR3 regions were amplified from genomic DNA using the immunoSEQ hsTCRB kit. An Illumina HiSeq system was used for high-throughput TRB CDR3 sequencing. Under the source paper's analysis protocol: The immunoSEQ software was used to analyze sequencing reads, and nonproductive sequences containing premature stops or frame-shifts were excluded. To calculate repertoire clonality, Shannon entropy was normalized by log2 of the number of unique productive sequences, and that value was subtracted from one. TCRdb took over this immuneACCESS table, retaining in-frame rearrangements with V and J assigned. Such tables are incomplete; in checked studies, under half of the missing clones stem from an unresolved V gene, and the remainder is unexplained. Clone size and the V and J calls come from that table; the DNA yielded D and trimming. Counted in this sample were over 90,000 clones; around 96% of them appeared once. The ten most abundant clones make up less than 4% of the sample.

The pancreatic ductal adenocarcinoma patients who were selected had gone through surgery without receiving any neoadjuvant therapy. Peripheral blood was collected in heparin tubes, and PBMCs were isolated by histopaque density gradient and cryopreserved in approximately 9.2% DMSO. Genomic DNA was extracted from 6 or 7 PBMC and nine or ten flash-frozen tumor specimens using the DNeasy Blood and Tissue Kit with Proteinase K and RNase treatment. From the cysteine up to the phenylalanine, the CDR3 has a length of 16 residues. Only the CDR3 portion is preserved as DNA: 48 bases, with reading frame beginning at the first base. CDR1 and CDR2 are drawn from the germline V gene (reference sequence): MNHEY, SMNVEV.

The chain is made from TRBV27 and TRBJ2-7, with 8 bases in between that match TRBD2. This clonotype was obtained from a human donor with pancreatic ductal adenocarcinoma. Input material: PBMCs. The bases read TGTGCCAGCAGTCCCGGGACTAGTAGGTCCTCCCACGAGCAGTACTTC. The translation is CASSPGTSRSSHEQYF.